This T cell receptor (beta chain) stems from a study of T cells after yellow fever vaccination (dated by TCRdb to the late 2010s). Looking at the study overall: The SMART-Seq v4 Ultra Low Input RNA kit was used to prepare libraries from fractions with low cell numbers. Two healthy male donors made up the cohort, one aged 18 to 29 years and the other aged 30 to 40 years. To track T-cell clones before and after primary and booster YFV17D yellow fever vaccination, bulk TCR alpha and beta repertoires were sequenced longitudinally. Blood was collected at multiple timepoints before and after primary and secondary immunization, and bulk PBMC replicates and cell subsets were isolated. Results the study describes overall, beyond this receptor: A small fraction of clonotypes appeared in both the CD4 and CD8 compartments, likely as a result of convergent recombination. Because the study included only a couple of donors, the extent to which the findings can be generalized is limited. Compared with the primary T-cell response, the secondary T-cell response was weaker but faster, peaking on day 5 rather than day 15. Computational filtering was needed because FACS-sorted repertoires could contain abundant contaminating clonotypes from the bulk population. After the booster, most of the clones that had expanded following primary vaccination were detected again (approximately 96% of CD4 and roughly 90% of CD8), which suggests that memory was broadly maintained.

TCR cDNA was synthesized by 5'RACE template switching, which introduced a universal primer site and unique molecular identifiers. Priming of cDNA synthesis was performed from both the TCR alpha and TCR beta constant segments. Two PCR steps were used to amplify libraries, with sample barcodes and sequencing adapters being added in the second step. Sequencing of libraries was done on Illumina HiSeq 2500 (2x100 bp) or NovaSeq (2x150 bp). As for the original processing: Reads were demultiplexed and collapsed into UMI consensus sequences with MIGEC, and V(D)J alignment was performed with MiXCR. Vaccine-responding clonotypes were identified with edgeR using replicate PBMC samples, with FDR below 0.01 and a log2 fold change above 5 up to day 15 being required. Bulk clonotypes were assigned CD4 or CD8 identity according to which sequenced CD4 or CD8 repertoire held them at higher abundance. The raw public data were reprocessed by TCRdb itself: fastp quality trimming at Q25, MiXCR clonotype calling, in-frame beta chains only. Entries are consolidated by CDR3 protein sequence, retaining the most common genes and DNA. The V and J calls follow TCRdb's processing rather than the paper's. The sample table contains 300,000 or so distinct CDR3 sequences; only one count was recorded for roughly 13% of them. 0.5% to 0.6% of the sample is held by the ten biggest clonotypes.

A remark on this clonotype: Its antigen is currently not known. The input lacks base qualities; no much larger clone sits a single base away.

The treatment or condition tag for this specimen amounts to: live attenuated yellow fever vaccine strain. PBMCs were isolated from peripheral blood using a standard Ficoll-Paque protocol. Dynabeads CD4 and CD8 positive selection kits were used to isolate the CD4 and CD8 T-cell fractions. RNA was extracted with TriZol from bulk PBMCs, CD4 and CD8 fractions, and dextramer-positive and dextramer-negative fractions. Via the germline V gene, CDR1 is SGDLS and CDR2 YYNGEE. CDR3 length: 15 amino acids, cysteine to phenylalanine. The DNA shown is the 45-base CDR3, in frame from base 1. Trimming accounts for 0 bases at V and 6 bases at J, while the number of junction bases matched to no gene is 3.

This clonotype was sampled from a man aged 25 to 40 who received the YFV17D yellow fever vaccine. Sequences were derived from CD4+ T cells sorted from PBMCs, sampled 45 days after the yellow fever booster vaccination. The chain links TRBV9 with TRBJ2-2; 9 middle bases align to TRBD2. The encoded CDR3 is CASSVVGLAPGELFF. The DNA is TGTGCCAGCAGCGTAGTGGGACTAGCTCCCGGGGAGCTGTTTTTT.